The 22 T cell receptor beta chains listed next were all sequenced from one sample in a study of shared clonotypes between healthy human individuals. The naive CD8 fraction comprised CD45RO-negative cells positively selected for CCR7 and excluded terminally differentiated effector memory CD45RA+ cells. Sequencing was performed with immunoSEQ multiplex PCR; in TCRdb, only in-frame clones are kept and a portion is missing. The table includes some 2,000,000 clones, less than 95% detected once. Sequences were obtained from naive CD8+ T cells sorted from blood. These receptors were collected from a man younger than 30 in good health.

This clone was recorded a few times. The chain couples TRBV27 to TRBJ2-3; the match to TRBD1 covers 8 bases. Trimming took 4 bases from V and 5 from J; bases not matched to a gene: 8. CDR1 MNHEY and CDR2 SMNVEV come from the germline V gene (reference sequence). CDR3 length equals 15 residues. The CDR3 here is CASSSQGAQGDTQYF. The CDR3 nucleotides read TGTGCCAGCAGTTCCCAGGGGGCTCAAGGAGATACGCAGTATTTT.

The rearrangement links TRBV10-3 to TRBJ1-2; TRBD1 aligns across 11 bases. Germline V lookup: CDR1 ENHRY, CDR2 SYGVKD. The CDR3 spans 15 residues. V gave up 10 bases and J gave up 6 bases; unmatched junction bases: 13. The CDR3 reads CATDIGTGGMDGYTF. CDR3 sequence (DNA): TGTGCCACTGATATCGGGACAGGGGGAATGGATGGCTACACCTTC.

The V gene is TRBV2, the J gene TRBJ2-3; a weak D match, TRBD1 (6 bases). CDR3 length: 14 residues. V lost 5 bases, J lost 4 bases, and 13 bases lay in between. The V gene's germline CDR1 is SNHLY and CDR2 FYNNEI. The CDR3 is CASSKTGLADTQYF. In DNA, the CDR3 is TGTGCCAGCAGTAAGACAGGACTCGCAGATACGCAGTATTTT.

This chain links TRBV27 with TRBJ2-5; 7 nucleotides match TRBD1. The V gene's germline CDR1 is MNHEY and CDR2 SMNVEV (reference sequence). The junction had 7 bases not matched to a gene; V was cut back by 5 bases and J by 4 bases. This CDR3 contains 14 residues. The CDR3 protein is CASSPGGVLETQYF. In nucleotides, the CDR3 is TGTGCCAGCAGTCCAGGGGGAGTACTAGAGACCCAGTACTTC.

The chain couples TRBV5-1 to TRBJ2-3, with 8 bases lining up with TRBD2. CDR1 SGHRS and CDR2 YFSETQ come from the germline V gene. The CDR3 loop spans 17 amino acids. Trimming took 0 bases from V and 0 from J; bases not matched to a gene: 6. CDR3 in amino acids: CASSLDFRLASTDTQYF. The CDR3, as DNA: TGCGCCAGCAGCTTGGATTTCCGACTAGCGAGCACAGATACGCAGTATTTT. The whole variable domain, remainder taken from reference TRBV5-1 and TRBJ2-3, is KAGVTQTPRYLIKTRGQQVTLSCSPISGHRSVSWYQQTPGQGLQFLFEYFSETQRNKGNFPGRFSGRQFSNSRSEMNVSTLELGDSALYLCASSLDFRLASTDTQYFGPGTRLTVL.

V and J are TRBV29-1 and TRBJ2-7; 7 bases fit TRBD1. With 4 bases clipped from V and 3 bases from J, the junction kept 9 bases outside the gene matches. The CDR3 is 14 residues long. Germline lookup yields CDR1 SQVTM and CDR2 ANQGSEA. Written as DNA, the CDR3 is TGCAGCGTTGTGCCAGGGGGTGGGGGCTACGAGCAGTACTTC. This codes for CSVVPGGGGYEQYF.

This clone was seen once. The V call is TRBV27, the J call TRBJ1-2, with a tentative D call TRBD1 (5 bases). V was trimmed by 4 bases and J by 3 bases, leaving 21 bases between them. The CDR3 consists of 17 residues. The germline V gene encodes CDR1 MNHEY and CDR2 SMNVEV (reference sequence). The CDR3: CASSSDHRTKAHYGYTF. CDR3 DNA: TGTGCCAGCAGTTCCGATCACCGGACAAAGGCTCACTATGGCTACACCTTC.

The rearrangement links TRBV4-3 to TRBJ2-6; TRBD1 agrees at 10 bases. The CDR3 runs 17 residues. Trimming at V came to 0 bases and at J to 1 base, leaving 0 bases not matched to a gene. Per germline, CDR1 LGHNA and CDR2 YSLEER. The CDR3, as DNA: TGCGCCAGCAGCCAAGAGGGACAGGGGTCTGGGGCCAACGTCCTGACTTTC. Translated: CASSQEGQGSGANVLTF.

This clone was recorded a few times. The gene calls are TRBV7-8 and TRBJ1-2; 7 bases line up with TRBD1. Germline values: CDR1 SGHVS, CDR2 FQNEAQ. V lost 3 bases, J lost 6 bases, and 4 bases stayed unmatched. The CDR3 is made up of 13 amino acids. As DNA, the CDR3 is TGTGCCAGCAGCTTGACAGGGTGGGATGGCTACACCTTC. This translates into CASSLTGWDGYTF. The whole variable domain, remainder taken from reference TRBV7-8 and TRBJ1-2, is GAGVSQSPRYKVAKRGQDVALRCDPISGHVSLFWYQQALGQGPEFLTYFQNEAQLDKSGLPSDRFFAERPEGSVSTLKIQRTQQEDSAVYLCASSLTGWDGYTFGSGTRLTVV.

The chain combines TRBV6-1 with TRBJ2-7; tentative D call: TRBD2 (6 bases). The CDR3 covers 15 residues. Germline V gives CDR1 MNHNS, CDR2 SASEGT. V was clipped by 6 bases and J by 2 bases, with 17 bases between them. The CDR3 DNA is TGTGCCAGCAGCGAATGGGCTAGCGCACCCTACGAGCAGTACTTC. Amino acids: CASSEWASAPYEQYF.

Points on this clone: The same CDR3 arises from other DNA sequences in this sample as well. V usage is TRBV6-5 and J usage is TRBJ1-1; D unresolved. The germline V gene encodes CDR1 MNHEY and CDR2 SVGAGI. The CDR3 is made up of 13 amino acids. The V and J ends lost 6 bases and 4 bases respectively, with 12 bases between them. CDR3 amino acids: CASSLGGSTEAFF. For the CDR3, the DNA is TGTGCCAGCAGCCTCGGTGGGAGCACTGAAGCTTTCTTT.

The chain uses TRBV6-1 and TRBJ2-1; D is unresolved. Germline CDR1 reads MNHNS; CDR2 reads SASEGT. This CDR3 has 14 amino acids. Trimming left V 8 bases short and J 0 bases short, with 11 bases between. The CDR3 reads CASEGQISYNEQFF. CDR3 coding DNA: TGTGCCAGCGAAGGGCAGATCTCCTACAATGAGCAGTTCTTC.

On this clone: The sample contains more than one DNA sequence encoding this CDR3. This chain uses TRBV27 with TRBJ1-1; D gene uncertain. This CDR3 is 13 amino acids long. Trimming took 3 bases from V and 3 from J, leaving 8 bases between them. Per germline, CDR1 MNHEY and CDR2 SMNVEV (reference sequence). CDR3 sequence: CASSFIRDTEAFF. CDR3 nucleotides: TGTGCCAGCAGTTTTATTAGGGACACTGAAGCTTTCTTT.

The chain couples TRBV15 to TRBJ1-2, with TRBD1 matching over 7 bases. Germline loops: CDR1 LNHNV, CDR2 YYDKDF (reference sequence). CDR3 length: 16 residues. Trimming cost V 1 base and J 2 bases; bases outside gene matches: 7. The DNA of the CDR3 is TGTGCCACCAGCAGAGCGCCCCCGGGACAGAACTATGGCTACACCTTC. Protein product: CATSRAPPGQNYGYTF.

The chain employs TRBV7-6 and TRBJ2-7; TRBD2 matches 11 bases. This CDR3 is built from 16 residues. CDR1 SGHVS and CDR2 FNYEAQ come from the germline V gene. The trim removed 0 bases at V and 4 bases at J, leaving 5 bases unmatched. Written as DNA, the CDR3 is TGTGCCAGCAGCTTAGCGTCGGCTAGCGGGAGGTACGAGCAGTACTTC. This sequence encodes CASSLASASGRYEQYF.

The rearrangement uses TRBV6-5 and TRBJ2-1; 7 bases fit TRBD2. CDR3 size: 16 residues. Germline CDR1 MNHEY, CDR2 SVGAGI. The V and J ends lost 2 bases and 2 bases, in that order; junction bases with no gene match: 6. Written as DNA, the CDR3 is TGTGCCAGCAGTTACGGGGAGGCGGGGGCCTACAATGAGCAGTTCTTC. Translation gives CASSYGEAGAYNEQFF.

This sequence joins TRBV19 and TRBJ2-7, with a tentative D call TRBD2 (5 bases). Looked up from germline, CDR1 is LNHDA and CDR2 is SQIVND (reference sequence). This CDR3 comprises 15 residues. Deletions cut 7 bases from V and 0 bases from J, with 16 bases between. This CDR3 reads CASTDRGSSSYEQYF. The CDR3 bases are TGTGCCAGTACCGATCGGGGATCCTCCTCCTACGAGCAGTACTTC.

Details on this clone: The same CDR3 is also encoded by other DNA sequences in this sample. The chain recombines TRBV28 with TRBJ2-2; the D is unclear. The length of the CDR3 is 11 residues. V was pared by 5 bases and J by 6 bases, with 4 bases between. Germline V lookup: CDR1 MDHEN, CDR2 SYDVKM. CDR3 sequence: CASSPPGELFF. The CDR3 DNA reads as TGTGCCAGCAGTCCACCCGGGGAGCTGTTTTTT.

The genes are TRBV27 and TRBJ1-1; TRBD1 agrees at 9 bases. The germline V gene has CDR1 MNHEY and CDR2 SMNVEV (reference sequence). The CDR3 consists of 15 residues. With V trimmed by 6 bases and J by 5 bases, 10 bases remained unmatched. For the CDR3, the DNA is TGTGCCAGCAGGATCTTACAGGGGGCAAGGACTGAAGCTTTCTTT. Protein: CASRILQGARTEAFF.

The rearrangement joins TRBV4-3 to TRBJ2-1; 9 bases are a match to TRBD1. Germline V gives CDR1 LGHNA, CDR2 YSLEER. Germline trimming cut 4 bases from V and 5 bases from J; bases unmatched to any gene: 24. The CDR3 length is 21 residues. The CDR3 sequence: CASSPQFPWDRDFIFNNEQFF. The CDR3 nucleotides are TGCGCCAGCAGCCCGCAATTTCCGTGGGACAGGGACTTTATTTTCAACAATGAGCAGTTCTTC.

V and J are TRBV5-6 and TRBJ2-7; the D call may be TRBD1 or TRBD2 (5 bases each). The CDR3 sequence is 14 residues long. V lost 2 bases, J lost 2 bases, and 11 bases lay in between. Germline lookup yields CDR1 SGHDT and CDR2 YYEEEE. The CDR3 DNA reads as TGTGCCAGCAGCTTTCGGGGCAGCCCCTACGAGCAGTACTTC. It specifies CASSFRGSPYEQYF.

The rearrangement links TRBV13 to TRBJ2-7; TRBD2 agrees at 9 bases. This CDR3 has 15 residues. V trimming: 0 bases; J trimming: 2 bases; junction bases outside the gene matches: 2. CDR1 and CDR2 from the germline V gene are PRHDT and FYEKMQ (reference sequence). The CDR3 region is CASSLGLAGPYEQYF. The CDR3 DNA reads TGTGCCAGCAGCTTAGGTCTAGCGGGGCCCTACGAGCAGTACTTC.